The table lists the clone carrying this T cell receptor beta chain with many counts. 5'RACE with 10-nucleotide random UMIs produced the cDNA. TCRdb processed the 5' RACE reads anew with MiXCR; each CDR3 protein has one entry. The table has about 37,000 distinct CDR3 sequences, around 10% seen once; the top ten hold 3.9%. This specimen comes from a study of neurological immune-mediated disorders. The CDR3 sequence is 13 residues long. The germline gives CDR1 SGHRS, CDR2 YFSETQ. V was pared by 0 bases and J by 8 bases, with 1 base of the junction left unmatched. The V gene is TRBV5-1, the J gene TRBJ1-2, with 10 bases identical to TRBD1. The origin of this receptor is a woman aged 25 to 39 with HTLV-1-associated myelopathy (HAM/TSP). Sequenced sample: CD4+ T cells from blood. The CDR3 sequence: CASSLGQGAGYTF. Here the CDR3 DNA reads TGCGCCAGCAGCTTGGGACAGGGGGCCGGCTACACCTTC.